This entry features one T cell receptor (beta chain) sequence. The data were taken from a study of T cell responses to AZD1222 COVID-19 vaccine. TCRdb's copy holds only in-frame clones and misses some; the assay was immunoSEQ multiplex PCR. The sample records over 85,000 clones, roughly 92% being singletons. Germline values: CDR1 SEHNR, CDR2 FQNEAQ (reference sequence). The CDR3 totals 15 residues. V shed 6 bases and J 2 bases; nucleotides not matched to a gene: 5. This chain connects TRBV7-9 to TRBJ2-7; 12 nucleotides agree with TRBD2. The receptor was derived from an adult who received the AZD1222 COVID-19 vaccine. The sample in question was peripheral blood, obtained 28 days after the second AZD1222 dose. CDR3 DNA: TGTGCCAGCAGGGCTCGGACTAGCGGGGCCTACGAGCAGTACTTC. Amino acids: CASRARTSGAYEQYF. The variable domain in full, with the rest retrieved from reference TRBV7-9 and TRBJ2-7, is DTGVSQNPRHKITKRGQNVTFRCDPISEHNRLYWYRQTLGQGPEFLTYFQNEAQLEKSRLLSDRFSAERPKGSFSTLEIQRTEQGDSAMYLCASRARTSGAYEQYFGPGTRLTVT.